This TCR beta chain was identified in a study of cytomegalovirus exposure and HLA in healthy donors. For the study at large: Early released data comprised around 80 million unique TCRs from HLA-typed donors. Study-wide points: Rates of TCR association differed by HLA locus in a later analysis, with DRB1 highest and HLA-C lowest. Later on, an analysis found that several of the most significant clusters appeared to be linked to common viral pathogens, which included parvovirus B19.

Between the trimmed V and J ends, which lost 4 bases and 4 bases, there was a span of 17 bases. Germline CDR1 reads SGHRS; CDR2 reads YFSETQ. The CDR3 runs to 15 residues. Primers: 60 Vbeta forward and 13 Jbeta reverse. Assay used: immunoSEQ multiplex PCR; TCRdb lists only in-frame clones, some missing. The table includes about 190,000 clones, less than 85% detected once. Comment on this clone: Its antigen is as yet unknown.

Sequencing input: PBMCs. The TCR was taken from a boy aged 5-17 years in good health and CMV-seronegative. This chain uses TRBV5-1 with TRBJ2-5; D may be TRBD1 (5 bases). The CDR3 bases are TGCGCCAGCAGCATAAATGCAGGGCAGGGAGAGACCCAGTACTTC. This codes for CASSINAGQGETQYF.